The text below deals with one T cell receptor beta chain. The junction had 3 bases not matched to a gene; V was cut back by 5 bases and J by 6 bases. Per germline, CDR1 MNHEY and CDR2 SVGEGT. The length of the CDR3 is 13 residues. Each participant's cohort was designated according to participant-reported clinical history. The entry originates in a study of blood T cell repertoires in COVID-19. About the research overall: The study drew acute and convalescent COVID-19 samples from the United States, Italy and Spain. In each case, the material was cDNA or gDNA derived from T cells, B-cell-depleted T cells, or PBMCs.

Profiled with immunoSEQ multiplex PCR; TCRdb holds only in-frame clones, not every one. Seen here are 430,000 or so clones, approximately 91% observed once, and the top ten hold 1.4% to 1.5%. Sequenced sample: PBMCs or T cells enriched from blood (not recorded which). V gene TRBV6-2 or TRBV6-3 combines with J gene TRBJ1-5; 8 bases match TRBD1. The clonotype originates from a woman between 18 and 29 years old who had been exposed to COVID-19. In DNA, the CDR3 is TGTGCCAGCAGTAGCACAGGGGGTCAGCCCCAGCATTTT. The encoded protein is CASSSTGGQPQHF.